These 5 T cell receptor beta chains were sequenced from one sample in a study of T cell responses to AZD1222 COVID-19 vaccine. Measured with immunoSEQ multiplex PCR; TCRdb has only the in-frame clones, and not every one. Here the sample spans 75,000 to 100,000 clones, roughly 90% being singletons. This specimen was peripheral blood, taken on day 0 of AZD1222 vaccination. The receptors shown here come from an adult in good health.

This clone appeared a single time. The chain links TRBV5-1 to TRBJ1-1, with 7 nucleotides matching TRBD1. Per germline, CDR1 SGHRS and CDR2 YFSETQ. The trim removed 1 base at V and 3 bases at J, leaving 3 bases unmatched. This CDR3 comprises 14 residues. DNA of the CDR3: TGCGCCAGCAGCTTGAGTCAGGGGGACACTGAAGCTTTCTTT. Its translation is CASSLSQGDTEAFF.

This sequence joins TRBV7-8 and TRBJ2-3; 10 positions agree with TRBD1. V shed 1 base and J 13 bases; nucleotides not matched to a gene: 8. The CDR3 length is 14 residues. CDR1 and CDR2 (germline): SGHVS, FQNEAQ. The CDR3 here is CASSLGGGGQGEYF. In nucleotides, the CDR3 is TGTGCCAGCAGCTTAGGTGGGGGAGGACAGGGGGAGTATTTT.

The chain couples TRBV28 to TRBJ1-5; D may be TRBD1 (5 bases). V was pared by 4 bases and J by 5 bases, with 15 bases between. The germline V gene has CDR1 MDHEN and CDR2 SYDVKM. The CDR3 has 15 amino acids. The CDR3 protein is CASSSAGQGHQPQHF. CDR3 DNA: TGTGCCAGCAGTTCCGCAGGGCAGGGCCATCAGCCCCAGCATTTT.

This clone has a single count. V is TRBV7-8 and J is TRBJ2-3, with 7 bases fitting TRBD1. V lost 5 bases to trimming and J lost 1 base; unmatched junction nucleotides: 9. The germline V gene has CDR1 SGHVS and CDR2 FQNEAQ. CDR3 length: 16 residues. The CDR3 here is CASSGSGGVGTDTQYF. In DNA form, the CDR3 reads TGTGCCAGCAGCGGATCAGGGGGAGTCGGCACAGATACGCAGTATTTT.

As to this clone: An end of the junction does not agree with germline; a read error may underlie this. The rearrangement uses TRBV16 and TRBJ2-1; 7 positions agree with TRBD2. The CDR3 is made up of 12 amino acids. Per germline, CDR1 KGHSY and CDR2 FQNENV. CDR3 sequence: CASSQSAHREVF. CDR3 in DNA: TGTGCCAGCAGCCAAAGCGCTCACCGGGAGGTCTTC.